Sequencing of this T cell receptor (beta chain) was carried out in a study of early T cells in non-severe SARS-CoV-2 infection. For the study at large: Chains were unpaired, as sequencing was done on bulk RNA from unsorted whole blood.

To note about this clonotype: Its matching antigen is unknown.

Unique molecular identifiers (one per individual cDNA molecule) were attached. TCRdb re-called the 5' RACE reads through MiXCR, storing one row per CDR3 protein. Of approximately 58,000 distinct CDR3 sequences in the sample, around a tenth are singletons; the top ten hold 10%. Regarding the study as a whole: Using VDJdb, the matching emphasized anti-spike CD8 responses while missing private and CD4 specificities.

The sequencing input was whole blood. This clonotype originated in an adult who was a healthcare worker with PCR-confirmed SARS-CoV-2 infection or an uninfected control (not recorded which).

The CDR3 reads CSGGVFNEKLFF. Written as DNA, the CDR3 is TGCAGCGGGGGGGTGTTTAATGAAAAACTGTTTTTT. V usage is TRBV29-1 and J usage is TRBJ1-4; possibly TRBD1 for D (5 bases). Per germline, CDR1 SQVTM and CDR2 ANQGSEA. The CDR3 is 12 amino acids. Trimming took off 7 bases at V and 4 bases at J, with 10 bases between the two ends.